These T cell receptor beta chains were read from a single sample in a study of blood T cell repertoires in COVID-19. Clones were sequenced by immunoSEQ multiplex PCR, and TCRdb holds only the in-frame ones, with some missing. The sample holds 200,000 to 250,000 clones, around 87% seen once. The sequencing sample was made of peripheral blood. The receptors here all came from a woman in her seventies with active or convalescent COVID-19. Both conserved end residues are trimmed from each CDR3. Clone sizes are given selectively: once, few, many, or a class where the clone is expanded.

size	V	J	CDR3
-	TRBV29-1	TRBJ1-6	SVRQGSSYNSPLH
once	TRBV6-5	TRBJ1-5	ASGRTGLSNQPQH
-	TRBV5-1	TRBJ2-6	ASSLAMLTGAGGANVLT
many	TRBV4-2	TRBJ1-5	ASSQESLLNQPQH
-	TRBV5-1	TRBJ2-5	ASTSRRDRGVETQY
once	TRBV5-1	TRBJ1-3	ASSLGQGANTIY
-	TRBV5-1	TRBJ1-6	ASSAGRDRGSSYNSPLH
-	TRBV4-3	TRBJ1-1	ASSQGGNRVNTEAF
-	TRBV27	TRBJ2-3	ASSRPGLAGGMHTQY
few	TRBV5-4	TRBJ1-1	ASSTETGIMAEAF
-	TRBV28	TRBJ1-1	ASSPPTLGTEAF
-	TRBV19	TRBJ2-5	ASSRQQETQY
-	TRBV6-4	TRBJ2-3	ASSDRPLTSGGTDTQY
-	TRBV12-5	TRBJ1-2	ASGPGQAYGYT
-	TRBV4-3	TRBJ2-3	ASSRNPTVGNADTQY
-	TRBV18	TRBJ1-2	ASSPPGRMPYGYT
-	TRBV7-9	TRBJ2-7	ASSPPGGRVHYEQY
-	TRBV6-5	TRBJ2-2	ASSYSGLASSGELF
-	TRBV7-9	TRBJ2-3	ASSSPVMTGGPDTQY
-	TRBV5-5	TRBJ1-1	ASGRGVLGAF
-	TRBV7-9	TRBJ1-6	ASSLNQGNSPLH
-	TRBV10-1	TRBJ1-5	ASSAGRDDQPQH